This paragraph covers one T cell receptor (beta chain) sequence. The record originates from a study of cytomegalovirus exposure and HLA in healthy donors. PCR used 60 Vbeta primers and 13 Jbeta primers. Data came from immunoSEQ multiplex PCR; TCRdb stores just in-frame clones and leaves some out. There are fewer than 150,000 clones in the sample; 60% to 80% occur only once, and more than 4.5% lies in the top ten. The ends lost 1 base at V and 3 bases at J; junction bases unmatched: 7. The CDR3 contains 17 residues. The germline gives CDR1 MNHEY, CDR2 SMNVEV (reference sequence). The rearrangement uses TRBV27 and TRBJ2-2, with TRBD1 identical over 8 bases. What was sequenced was PBMCs. The TCR was taken from a woman between 50 and 59 years old in good health and CMV-seronegative. In nucleotides, the CDR3 is TGTGCCAGCAGTTTATTCCAGGACAGGGTTGACACCGGGGAGCTGTTTTTT. Its translation is CASSLFQDRVDTGELFF.